Given below is one T cell receptor beta chain in context. Its antigen remains unidentified. cDNA prepared by RNA extraction and subsequent reverse transcription served as the template for sequencing. The protocol was immunoSEQ multiplex PCR, while the TCRdb copy is restricted to in-frame clones and leaves out a portion. The sample lists under 350,000 clones, more than 45% occurring once. This sample is drawn from a study of CD8+ T cells in alopecia areata. Overall study findings and caveats: With tofacitinib ongoing, many expanded lesional clones persisted in both scalp and blood.

The CDR3 is 15 amino acids. The junction had 6 bases not matched to a gene; V was cut back by 3 bases and J by 4 bases. CDR1 and CDR2 from the germline V gene are SGHTA and FQGNSA. Regarding treatment: oral pan-JAK inhibitor, 5-10 mg twice daily. The rearrangement joins TRBV7-2 to TRBJ2-3; 8 positions agree with TRBD2. The source was CD4+ T cells sorted from blood, collected at week 24, from a patient treated with tofacitinib. This receptor was taken from a human donor with alopecia areata. The CDR3, as DNA: TGTGCCAGCAGCTTTGGGCGGGGGGTTTCAGATACGCAGTATTTT. Protein product: CASSFGRGVSDTQYF.